This entry lists 8 T cell receptor beta chains sequenced from one sample in a study of shared clonotypes between healthy human individuals. This table comes from immunoSEQ multiplex PCR, and its TCRdb copy is limited to in-frame clones, with some not included. The table includes over a million clones, approximately 68% detected once. The source material was memory CD4+ T cells sorted from blood. As for subset: CD45RA-negative fraction. These receptors all come from a man younger than 30 in good health.

This chain links TRBV9 with TRBJ2-5; TRBD2 agrees at 16 bases. The germline gives CDR1 SGDLS, CDR2 YYNGEE. J was trimmed by 2 bases and V by 3 bases; bases with no gene match: 4. There are 17 residues in the CDR3. CDR3 protein: CASSDGTSGGDQETQYF. DNA for the CDR3: TGTGCCAGCAGCGATGGGACTAGCGGGGGGGATCAAGAGACCCAGTACTTC.

The V call is TRBV11-3, the J call TRBJ2-3; 7 positions agree with TRBD1. The V gene end was trimmed by 3 bases and the J gene end by 0 bases; junction bases not matched to a gene: 3. Per the germline V gene, CDR1 is SGHNT and CDR2 is YENEEA. CDR3 size: 15 residues. The CDR3, as DNA: TGTGCCAGCAGCTTTCCAGGGGGTAGCACAGATACGCAGTATTTT. Protein product: CASSFPGGSTDTQYF. The whole variable domain, remainder taken from reference TRBV11-3 and TRBJ2-3, is EAGVVQSPRYKIIEKKQPVAFWCNPISGHNTLYWYLQNLGQGPELLIRYENEEAVDDSQLPKDRFSAERLKGVDSTLKIQPAELGDSAVYLCASSFPGGSTDTQYFGPGTRLTVL.

On this clone itself: Other DNA sequences within the sample encode an identical CDR3. This chain connects TRBV5-1 to TRBJ1-1; the D gene is possibly TRBD1 (5 bases). There are 14 residues in the CDR3. Germline V gene data show CDR1 as SGHRS and CDR2 as YFSETQ. V was pared by 0 bases and J by 4 bases, with 10 bases between. CDR3 protein: CASSLDGGSTEAFF. The CDR3 coding sequence is TGCGCCAGCAGCTTGGATGGGGGTAGCACTGAAGCTTTCTTT. The full variable domain, completed using reference TRBV5-1 and TRBJ1-1, is KAGVTQTPRYLIKTRGQQVTLSCSPISGHRSVSWYQQTPGQGLQFLFEYFSETQRNKGNFPGRFSGRQFSNSRSEMNVSTLELGDSALYLCASSLDGGSTEAFFGQGTRLTVV.

The J gene is TRBJ1-3, the V gene TRBV18; the match to TRBD1 covers 8 bases. The CDR3 length is 13 residues. Germline V gene sequence: CDR1 KGHSH, CDR2 LQKENI. Trimming cost V 6 bases and J 6 bases; bases outside gene matches: 4. This CDR3 reads CASSGQGQNTIYF. CDR3 nucleotide sequence: TGTGCCAGCTCCGGACAGGGACAAAACACCATATATTTT.

This clone is a singleton in its sample. The chain couples TRBV27 to TRBJ2-1; TRBD1 is a possible D gene (6 bases). V lost 6 bases, J lost 4 bases, and 19 bases lay in between. This CDR3 spans 16 amino acids. From germline, CDR1 is MNHEY and CDR2 SMNVEV (reference sequence). The CDR3 is CASRRLRDTSYNEQFF. The CDR3 region has the DNA TGTGCCAGCAGACGACTCCGGGACACCTCTTACAATGAGCAGTTCTTC.

V and J are TRBV5-6 and TRBJ1-5; no reliable D call. V lost 5 bases and J 0 bases, leaving 12 bases between the germline ends. CDR1 and CDR2 (germline): SGHDT, YYEEEE. This CDR3 spans 15 amino acids. CDR3: CASSSRWGSNQPQHF. For the CDR3, the DNA is TGTGCCAGCAGTTCCCGGTGGGGTAGCAATCAGCCCCAGCATTTT.

V is TRBV29-1 and J is TRBJ2-7; TRBD2 aligns across 11 bases. After removal of 4 bases from V and 5 bases from J, the junction contained 13 bases not matched to a gene. This CDR3 is 16 amino acids long. Per the germline V gene, CDR1 is SQVTM and CDR2 is ANQGSEA. The CDR3 loop is CSVGVLAGADHNEQYF. The DNA of the CDR3 is TGCAGCGTTGGGGTACTAGCGGGAGCGGACCACAACGAGCAGTACTTC.

This sequence joins TRBV9 and TRBJ1-6, with no clear D. Between the trimmed V and J ends, which lost 1 base and 8 bases, there was a span of 7 bases. There are 13 residues in the CDR3. Looked up from germline, CDR1 is SGDLS and CDR2 is YYNGEE. The CDR3 is CASSVTVDSPLHF. DNA of the CDR3: TGTGCCAGCAGCGTAACGGTGGATTCACCCCTCCACTTT.